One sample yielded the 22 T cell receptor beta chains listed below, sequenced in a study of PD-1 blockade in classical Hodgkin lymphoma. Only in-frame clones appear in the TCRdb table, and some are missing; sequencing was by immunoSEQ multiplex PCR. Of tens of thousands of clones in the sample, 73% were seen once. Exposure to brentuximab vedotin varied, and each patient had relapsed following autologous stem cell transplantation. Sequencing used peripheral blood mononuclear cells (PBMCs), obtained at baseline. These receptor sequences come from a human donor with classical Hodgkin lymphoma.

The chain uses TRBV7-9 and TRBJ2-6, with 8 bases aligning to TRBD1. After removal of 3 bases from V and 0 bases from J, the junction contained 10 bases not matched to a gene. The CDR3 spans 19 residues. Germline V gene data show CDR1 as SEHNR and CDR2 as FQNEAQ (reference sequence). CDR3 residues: CASSFYPGTGHSGANVLTF. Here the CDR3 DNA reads TGTGCCAGCAGCTTCTACCCCGGGACAGGCCACTCTGGGGCCAACGTCCTGACTTTC.

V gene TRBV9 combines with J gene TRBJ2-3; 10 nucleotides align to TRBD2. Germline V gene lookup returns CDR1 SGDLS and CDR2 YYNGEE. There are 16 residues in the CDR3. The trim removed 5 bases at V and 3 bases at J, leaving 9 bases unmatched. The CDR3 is CASSLGSSGSTDTQYF. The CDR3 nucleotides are TGTGCCAGCAGTTTGGGGTCTAGCGGGAGTACAGATACGCAGTATTTT.

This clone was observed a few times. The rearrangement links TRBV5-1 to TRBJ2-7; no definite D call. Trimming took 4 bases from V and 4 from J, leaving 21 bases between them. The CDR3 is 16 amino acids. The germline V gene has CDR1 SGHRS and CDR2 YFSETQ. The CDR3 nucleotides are TGCGCCAGCAGCCCTCTTACCGGGTCCGCCGGGTACGAGCAGTACTTC. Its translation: CASSPLTGSAGYEQYF.

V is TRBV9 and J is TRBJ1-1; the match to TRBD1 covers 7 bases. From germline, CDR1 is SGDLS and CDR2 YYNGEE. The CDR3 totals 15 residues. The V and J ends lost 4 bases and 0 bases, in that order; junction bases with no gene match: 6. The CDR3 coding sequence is TGTGCCAGCAGCCCGGGAGGACAGGTGAACACTGAAGCTTTCTTT. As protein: CASSPGGQVNTEAFF.

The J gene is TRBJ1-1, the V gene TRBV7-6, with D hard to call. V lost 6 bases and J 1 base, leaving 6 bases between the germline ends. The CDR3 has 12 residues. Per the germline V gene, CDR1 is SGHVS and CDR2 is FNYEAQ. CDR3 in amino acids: CASRSGNTEAFF. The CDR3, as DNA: TGTGCCAGCAGGTCAGGGAACACTGAAGCTTTCTTT.

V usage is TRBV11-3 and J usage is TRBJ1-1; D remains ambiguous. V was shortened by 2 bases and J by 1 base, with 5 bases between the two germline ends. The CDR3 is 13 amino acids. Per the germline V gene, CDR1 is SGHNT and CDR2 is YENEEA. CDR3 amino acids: CASSLQENTEAFF. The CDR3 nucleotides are TGTGCCAGCAGCTTACAGGAGAACACTGAAGCTTTCTTT.

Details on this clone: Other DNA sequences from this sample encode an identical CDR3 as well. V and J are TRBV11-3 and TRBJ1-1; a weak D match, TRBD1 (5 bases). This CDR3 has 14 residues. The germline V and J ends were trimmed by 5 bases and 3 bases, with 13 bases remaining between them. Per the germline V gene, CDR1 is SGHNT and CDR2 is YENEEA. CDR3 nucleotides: TGTGCCAGCAGCCCGGGGGGGATTGACACTGAAGCTTTCTTT. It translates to CASSPGGIDTEAFF.

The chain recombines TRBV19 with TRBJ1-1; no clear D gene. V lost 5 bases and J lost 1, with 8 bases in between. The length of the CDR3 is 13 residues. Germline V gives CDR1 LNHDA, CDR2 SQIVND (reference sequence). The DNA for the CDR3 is TGTGCCAGTAGTTCCCGGCCGAACACTGAAGCTTTCTTT. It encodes CASSSRPNTEAFF.

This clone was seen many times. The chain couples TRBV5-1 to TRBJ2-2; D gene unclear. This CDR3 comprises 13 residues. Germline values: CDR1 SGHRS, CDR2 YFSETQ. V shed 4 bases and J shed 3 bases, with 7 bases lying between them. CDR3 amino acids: CASSPRDTGELFF. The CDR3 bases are TGCGCCAGCAGCCCTCGGGACACCGGGGAGCTGTTTTTT. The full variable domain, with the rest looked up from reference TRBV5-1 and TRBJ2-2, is KAGVTQTPRYLIKTRGQQVTLSCSPISGHRSVSWYQQTPGQGLQFLFEYFSETQRNKGNFPGRFSGRQFSNSRSEMNVSTLELGDSALYLCASSPRDTGELFFGEGSRLTVL.

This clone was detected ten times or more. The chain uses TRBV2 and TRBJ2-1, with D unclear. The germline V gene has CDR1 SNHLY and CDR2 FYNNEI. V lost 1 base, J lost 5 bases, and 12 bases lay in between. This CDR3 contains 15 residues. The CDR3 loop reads CASSEEPRMDNEQFF. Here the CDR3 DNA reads TGTGCCAGCAGTGAAGAACCACGGATGGACAATGAGCAGTTCTTC.

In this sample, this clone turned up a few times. CDR3 sequence reads: CASSQTGYENTEAFF. CDR3 coding DNA: TGTGCCAGCAGCCAAACAGGTTACGAGAACACTGAAGCTTTCTTT. This chain links TRBV2 with TRBJ1-1; possible D gene TRBD1, 5 bases. The CDR3 totals 15 residues. Germline V gives CDR1 SNHLY, CDR2 FYNNEI. V dropped 6 bases and J dropped 1 base, with 15 bases sitting between them.

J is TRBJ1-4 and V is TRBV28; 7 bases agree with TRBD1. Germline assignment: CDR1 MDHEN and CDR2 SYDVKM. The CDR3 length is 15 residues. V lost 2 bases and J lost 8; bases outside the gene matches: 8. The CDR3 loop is CASSLEGAIREKLFF. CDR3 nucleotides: TGTGCCAGCAGTTTAGAGGGGGCGATAAGAGAAAAACTGTTTTTT.

CDR3 sequence reads: CASSESNRGTDTQYF. CDR3 coding DNA: TGTGCCAGCAGTGAGTCTAATAGGGGGACGGATACGCAGTATTTT. This chain links TRBV2 with TRBJ2-3; D might be TRBD1 (6 bases). This CDR3 has 15 amino acids. Germline lookup yields CDR1 SNHLY and CDR2 FYNNEI. Deletions cut 3 bases from V and 6 bases from J, with 16 bases between.

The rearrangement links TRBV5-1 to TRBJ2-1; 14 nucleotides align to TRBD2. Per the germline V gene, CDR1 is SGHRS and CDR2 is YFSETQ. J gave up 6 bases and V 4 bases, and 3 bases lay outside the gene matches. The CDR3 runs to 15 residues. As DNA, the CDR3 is TGCGCCAGCAGCCCGGGACTAGCGGGAGTCAATGAGCAGTTCTTC. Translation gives CASSPGLAGVNEQFF.

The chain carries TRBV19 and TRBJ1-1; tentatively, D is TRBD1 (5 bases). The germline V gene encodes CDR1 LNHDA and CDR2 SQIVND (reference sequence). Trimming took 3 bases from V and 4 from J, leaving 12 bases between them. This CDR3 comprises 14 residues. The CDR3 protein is CASSIMRGVTEAFF. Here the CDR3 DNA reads TGTGCCAGTAGTATTATGCGAGGGGTCACTGAAGCTTTCTTT.

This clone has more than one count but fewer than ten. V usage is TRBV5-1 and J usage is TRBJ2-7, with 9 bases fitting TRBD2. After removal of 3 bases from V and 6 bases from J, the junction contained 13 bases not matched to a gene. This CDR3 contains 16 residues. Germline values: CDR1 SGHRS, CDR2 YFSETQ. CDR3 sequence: CASSSISGSYEGEQYF. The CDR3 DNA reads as TGCGCCAGCAGCTCTATTAGCGGGAGCTATGAGGGCGAGCAGTACTTC.

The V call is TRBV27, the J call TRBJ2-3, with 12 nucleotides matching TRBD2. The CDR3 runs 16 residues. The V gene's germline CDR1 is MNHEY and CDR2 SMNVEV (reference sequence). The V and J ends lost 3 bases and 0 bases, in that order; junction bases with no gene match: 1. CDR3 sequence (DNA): TGTGCCAGCAGTTTCGGGACTAGCGGGAGCACAGATACGCAGTATTTT. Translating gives CASSFGTSGSTDTQYF.

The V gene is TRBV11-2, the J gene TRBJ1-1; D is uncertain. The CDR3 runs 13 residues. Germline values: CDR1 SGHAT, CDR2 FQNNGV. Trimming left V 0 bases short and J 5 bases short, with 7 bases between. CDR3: CASSLEGRTEAFF. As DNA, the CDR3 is TGTGCCAGCAGCTTAGAGGGGAGGACTGAAGCTTTCTTT.

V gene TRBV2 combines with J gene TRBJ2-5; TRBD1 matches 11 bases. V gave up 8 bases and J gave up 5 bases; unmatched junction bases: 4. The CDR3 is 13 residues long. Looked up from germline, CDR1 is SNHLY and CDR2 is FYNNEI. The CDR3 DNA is TGTGCCAGCTGGGACAGGGGGAGGGAGACCCAGTACTTC. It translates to CASWDRGRETQYF.

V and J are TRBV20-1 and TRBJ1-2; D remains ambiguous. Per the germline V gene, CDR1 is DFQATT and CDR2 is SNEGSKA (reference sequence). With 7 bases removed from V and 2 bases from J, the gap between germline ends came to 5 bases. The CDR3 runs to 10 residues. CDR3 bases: TGCAGTGGGTGGAACTATGGCTACACCTTC. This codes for CSGWNYGYTF.

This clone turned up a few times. CDR3 sequence reads: CASSTRLNTGELFF. The CDR3 DNA follows: TGTGCCAGCAGCACCCGACTGAACACCGGGGAGCTGTTTTTT. V usage is TRBV7-9 and J usage is TRBJ2-2; D is uncertain. The V end lost 5 bases, the J end lost 1 base, and 8 bases lay between the germline ends. Germline-derived CDR1 and CDR2 are SEHNR and FQNEAQ (reference sequence). The CDR3 spans 14 residues.

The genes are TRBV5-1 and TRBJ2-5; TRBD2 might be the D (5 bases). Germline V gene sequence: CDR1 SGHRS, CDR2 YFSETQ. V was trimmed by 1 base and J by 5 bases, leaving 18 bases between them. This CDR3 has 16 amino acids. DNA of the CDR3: TGCGCCAGCAGCTTGAATACGGGATCGGTGTTTGAGACCCAGTACTTC. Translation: CASSLNTGSVFETQYF.